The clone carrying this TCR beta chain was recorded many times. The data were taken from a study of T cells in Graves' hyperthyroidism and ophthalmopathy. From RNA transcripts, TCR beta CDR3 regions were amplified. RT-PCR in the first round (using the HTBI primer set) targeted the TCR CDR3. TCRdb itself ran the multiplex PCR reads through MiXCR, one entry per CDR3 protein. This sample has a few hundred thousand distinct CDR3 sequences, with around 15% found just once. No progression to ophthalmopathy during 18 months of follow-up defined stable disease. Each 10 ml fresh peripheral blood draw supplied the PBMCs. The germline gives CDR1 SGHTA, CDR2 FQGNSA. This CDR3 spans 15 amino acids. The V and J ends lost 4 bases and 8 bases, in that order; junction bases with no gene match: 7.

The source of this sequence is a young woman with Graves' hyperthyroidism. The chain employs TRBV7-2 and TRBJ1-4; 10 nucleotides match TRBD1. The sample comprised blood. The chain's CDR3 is CASSSRTGGNEKLFF. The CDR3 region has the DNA TGTGCCAGCAGCTCACGGACAGGGGGAAACGAAAAACTGTTTTTT.